A single sample is the source of the 20 T cell receptor beta chains below, sequenced in a study of blood T cell repertoires in COVID-19. Sequencing was performed with immunoSEQ multiplex PCR; in TCRdb, only in-frame clones are kept and a portion is missing. The sample includes 390,000 or so clones, more than 80% seen only once; the top ten take 1.4% to 1.5%. Material: peripheral blood. Receptors originate from a woman in her 30s with active or convalescent COVID-19.

The chain joins TRBV6-6 to TRBJ2-5, with 12 bases that match TRBD2. V gave up 6 bases and J gave up 5 bases; unmatched junction bases: 7. The CDR3 is 15 amino acids. Germline V gives CDR1 MNHNY, CDR2 SVGAGI (reference sequence). CDR3 DNA sequence: TGTGCCAGCAGATCTAGCGGGGGGGCCGGGGAGACCCAGTACTTC. Translated: CASRSSGGAGETQYF.

The chain uses TRBV5-1 and TRBJ2-3, with TRBD2 matching 13 bases. CDR1 and CDR2 (germline): SGHRS, YFSETQ. The CDR3 totals 16 residues. The trim removed 8 bases at V and 0 bases at J, leaving 6 bases unmatched. CDR3 nucleotide sequence: TGCGCCAGTTGGATGGGACTAGCGGGGAGCACAGATACGCAGTATTTT. Translating it yields CASWMGLAGSTDTQYF.

CDR3 amino acids: CASSDSTYEQYF. CDR3 DNA: TGTGCCAGTAGCGACAGCACCTACGAGCAGTACTTC. The chain combines TRBV19 with TRBJ2-7; perhaps TRBD1 as D (5 bases). Germline V gives CDR1 LNHDA, CDR2 SQIVND (reference sequence). V lost 6 bases and J 2 bases, leaving 8 bases between the germline ends. The CDR3 runs to 12 residues. Together with reference TRBV19 and TRBJ2-7, the CDR3 gives the full variable domain: DGGITQSPKYLFRKEGQNVTLSCEQNLNHDAMYWYRQDPGQGLRLIYYSQIVNDFQKGDIAEGYSVSREKKESFPLTVTSAQKNPTAFYLCASSDSTYEQYFGPGTRLTVT.

This clone was found once. This chain links TRBV13 with TRBJ1-6; perhaps TRBD1 as D (5 bases). Trimming removed 5 bases from V and 12 bases from J, with 17 bases in between. This CDR3 is 14 amino acids long. Germline V lookup: CDR1 PRHDT, CDR2 FYEKMQ (reference sequence). The DNA for the CDR3 is TGTGCCAGCAGCCTAACCGGTGCTCAGGGACCCCTCCACTTT. This gives the protein CASSLTGAQGPLHF.

V is TRBV20-1 and J is TRBJ1-1; a possible D gene is TRBD1 (5 bases). The germline gives CDR1 DFQATT, CDR2 SNEGSKA (reference sequence). The germline V and J ends were trimmed by 6 bases and 8 bases, with 10 bases remaining between them. The CDR3 runs 10 residues. The CDR3 DNA reads as TGCAGTGCCGGGGGGAACGAAGCTTTCTTT. Translating it yields CSAGGNEAFF.

The V call is TRBV6-5, the J call TRBJ2-3, with D perhaps TRBD2 (5 bases). V lost 6 bases to trimming and J lost 1 base, with 11 bases between them. Looked up from germline, CDR1 is MNHEY and CDR2 is SVGAGI. The length of the CDR3 is 14 residues. The CDR3 DNA reads TGTGCCAGCAGGGCGGCGGGCGGCACAGATACGCAGTATTTT. This codes for CASRAAGGTDTQYF.

The J gene is TRBJ1-1, the V gene TRBV9, with 10 positions matching TRBD1. The CDR3 spans 15 residues. Germline V gene sequence: CDR1 SGDLS, CDR2 YYNGEE. V dropped 0 bases and J dropped 5; count of bases not matched to a gene: 4. CDR3 nucleotide sequence: TGTGCCAGCAGCGTAGGGACAGGGGGGAGTACTGAAGCTTTCTTT. It translates to CASSVGTGGSTEAFF.

The chain uses TRBV27 and TRBJ2-1, with D hard to call. V was trimmed by 7 bases and J by 6 bases, leaving 13 bases between them. This CDR3 spans 13 amino acids. Germline V gene data show CDR1 as MNHEY and CDR2 as SMNVEV (reference sequence). The CDR3 region is CASTSVLLNEQFF. CDR3 DNA sequence: TGTGCCAGCACCTCGGTACTACTCAATGAGCAGTTCTTC.

The sample holds a few counts of this clone. J is TRBJ2-5 and V is TRBV5-4, with D tentatively TRBD2 (6 bases). CDR3 length: 14 residues. Trimming cost V 4 bases and J 1 base, with 11 bases left between them. Germline V gene sequence: CDR1 SGHNT, CDR2 YYREEE (reference sequence). CDR3 coding DNA: TGTGCCAGCAGCCCGGGACTGGCCCAAGAGACCCAGTACTTC. Translating it yields CASSPGLAQETQYF.

The rearrangement links TRBV6-6 to TRBJ1-3, with D uncertain. Looked up from germline, CDR1 is MNHNY and CDR2 is SVGAGI (reference sequence). V lost 0 bases and J lost 1, with 7 bases in between. CDR3 length equals 15 residues. DNA for the CDR3: TGTGCCAGCAGTTACTCGCTAGGTTCTGGAAACACCATATATTTT. Translated: CASSYSLGSGNTIYF.

This chain joins TRBV5-1 and TRBJ2-2; D might be TRBD1 (5 bases). The germline V gene has CDR1 SGHRS and CDR2 YFSETQ. The ends were cut back, 3 bases at V and 1 base at J, with 7 bases in the middle. This CDR3 is 14 amino acids long. The DNA for the CDR3 is TGCGCCAGCAGCTCGACAGTGAACACCGGGGAGCTGTTTTTT. Translated, it gives CASSSTVNTGELFF.

J is TRBJ1-3 and V is TRBV19; 7 positions agree with TRBD1. J lost 4 bases, V lost 7 bases, and 16 bases had no gene match. The germline V gene encodes CDR1 LNHDA and CDR2 SQIVND (reference sequence). This CDR3 spans 17 amino acids. The CDR3 coding sequence is TGTGCCAGTACCGACTCGCCGACAGGGCTTCTCGGAAACACCATATATTTT. The encoded protein is CASTDSPTGLLGNTIYF. The entire variable domain, with the rest obtained from reference TRBV19 and TRBJ1-3, is as follows: DGGITQSPKYLFRKEGQNVTLSCEQNLNHDAMYWYRQDPGQGLRLIYYSQIVNDFQKGDIAEGYSVSREKKESFPLTVTSAQKNPTAFYLCASTDSPTGLLGNTIYFGEGSWLTVV.

The table lists this clone with a few counts. This sequence joins TRBV19 and TRBJ1-4, with 8 bases lining up with TRBD1. V lost 6 bases to trimming and J lost 3 bases; unmatched junction nucleotides: 12. The CDR3 is 17 amino acids. CDR1 and CDR2 from the germline V gene are LNHDA and SQIVND (reference sequence). CDR3: CASSPDRGTGSNEKLFF. The CDR3 nucleotides are TGTGCCAGTAGCCCTGACCGGGGGACAGGATCTAATGAAAAACTGTTTTTT.

This chain uses TRBV18 with TRBJ2-3; D is perhaps TRBD2 (6 bases). The length of the CDR3 is 16 residues. Trimming removed 6 bases at V and 0 bases at J, with 16 bases between. Germline CDR1 reads KGHSH; CDR2 reads LQKENI. Written as DNA, the CDR3 is TGTGCCAGCTCCCACGGAGGAGGGGCTAGCACAGATACGCAGTATTTT. Protein product: CASSHGGGASTDTQYF.

This chain links TRBV18 with TRBJ2-1, with TRBD2 matching 12 bases. The ends lost 0 bases at V and 9 bases at J; junction bases unmatched: 0. The germline CDR1 and CDR2 sequences are KGHSH and LQKENI. The CDR3 extends over 14 amino acids. The CDR3 DNA reads TGTGCCAGCTCACCACCGGGACTAGCGGGTGAGCAGTTCTTC. Translation: CASSPPGLAGEQFF. Variable domain in full (rest from reference TRBV18 and TRBJ2-1): NAGVMQNPRHLVRRRGQEARLRCSPMKGHSHVYWYRQLPEEGLKFMVYLQKENIIDESGMPKERFSAEFPKEGPSILRIQQVVRGDSAAYFCASSPPGLAGEQFFGPGTRLTVL.

In nucleotides, the CDR3 is TGTGCCAGCAGCAAAGGGAACCGGGACAGGGTCGGAGCGAACACCGGGGAGCTGTTTTTT. Protein: CASSKGNRDRVGANTGELFF. This sequence joins TRBV21-1 and TRBJ2-2; the table's D call of TRBD1 was not tested on the DNA. TRBV21-1 is a pseudogene locus. The CDR3 extends over 20 amino acids.

This clone was recorded a few times. This CDR3 is CASSLRQGHTGELFF. CDR3 nucleotide sequence: TGTGCCAGCAGCCTTAGACAGGGACACACCGGGGAGCTGTTTTTT. This chain joins TRBV3-1 (or the pseudogene TRBV3-2) and TRBJ2-2, with 7 bases fitting TRBD1. This CDR3 contains 15 residues. Germline loops: CDR1 LGHDT, CDR2 YNNKEL (reference sequence). The J segment lost 3 bases and the V segment lost 4 bases, leaving 5 bases of the junction unmatched.

This clone has a single count. The V call is TRBV2, the J call TRBJ2-3; TRBD2 aligns across 9 bases. The V gene's germline CDR1 is SNHLY and CDR2 FYNNEI. The trim removed 3 bases at V and 2 bases at J, leaving 6 bases unmatched. CDR3 length: 16 amino acids. The CDR3 sequence: CASSDIAGAYTDTQYF. CDR3 bases: TGTGCCAGCAGTGACATAGCGGGGGCCTACACAGATACGCAGTATTTT.

The genes are TRBV6-1 and TRBJ2-1, with 9 bases aligning to TRBD1. Germline loops: CDR1 MNHNS, CDR2 SASEGT. The length of the CDR3 is 20 residues. Trimming took 1 base from V and 10 from J; bases not matched to a gene: 23. The CDR3 spells CASSEDGTGFPAADLIEQFF. CDR3 DNA sequence: TGTGCCAGCAGTGAAGATGGGACAGGGTTTCCGGCTGCGGACCTAATAGAGCAGTTCTTC.

The chain carries TRBV5-4 and TRBJ2-3; weak D call: TRBD2 (6 bases). V was cut by 4 bases and J by 1 base, with 13 bases left in between. There are 15 residues in the CDR3. CDR1 SGHNT and CDR2 YYREEE come from the germline V gene (reference sequence). In DNA form, the CDR3 reads TGTGCCAGCAGCCCCAAACTAGCAGGCACAGATACGCAGTATTTT. Its protein is CASSPKLAGTDTQYF.